What follows are 16 T cell receptor beta chains derived from one specimen sequenced in a study of patients and donors after allogeneic stem cell transplantation. TCRdb re-called the RT-PCR reads with MiXCR, one entry per CDR3 protein. Among a few hundred thousand distinct CDR3 sequences listed, roughly 14% were seen once. The sample was blood, either unsorted or a sorted T cell fraction (not recorded which). These receptors originate from a human donor who was either an allogeneic HSCT recipient or a stem cell or donor lymphocyte infusion donor (not recorded which). It is not recorded whose cells these are; they may come from a transplant donor.

This clonotype was seen more than once but under ten times. This chain joins TRBV6-6 and TRBJ2-5; D remains ambiguous. The CDR3 contains 12 residues. The germline V gene has CDR1 MNHNY and CDR2 SVGAGI (reference sequence). Trimming cost V 3 bases and J 5 bases, with 7 bases left between them. CDR3 DNA: TGTGCCAGCAGTTATTATGGGGAGACCCAGTACTTC. Translation gives CASSYYGETQYF.

In this sample, this clonotype turned up many times. The CDR3 DNA sequence: TGTGCCAGCAGCGCAGGGGGTAACTATGGCTACACCTTC. Translated, it gives CASSAGGNYGYTF. The rearrangement joins TRBV11-3 to TRBJ1-2; 7 bases match TRBD1. The CDR3 loop spans 13 amino acids. Unmatched junction bases numbered 1, after V lost 5 bases and J lost 1 base. Germline V gene lookup returns CDR1 SGHNT and CDR2 YENEEA.

This clonotype was counted a few times. The chain couples TRBV2 to TRBJ2-1, with D unclear. V shed 7 bases and J shed 8 bases, with 9 bases lying between them. CDR3 length equals 11 residues. Germline V gene lookup returns CDR1 SNHLY and CDR2 FYNNEI. DNA for the CDR3: TGTGCCAGCACGTGGGTGCATGAGCAGTTCTTC. Residues: CASTWVHEQFF.

J is TRBJ1-2 and V is TRBV11-2; 8 nucleotides match TRBD1. The CDR3 sequence is 16 residues long. CDR1 is SGHAT, CDR2 FQNNGV, per germline. Trimming at V came to 4 bases and at J to 3 bases, leaving 10 bases not matched to a gene. CDR3 coding DNA: TGTGCCAGCAGCTCGACCGGGACAGGCGAATACTATGGCTACACCTTC. Its protein is CASSSTGTGEYYGYTF.

This chain uses TRBV27 with TRBJ2-7, with 7 positions matching TRBD2. CDR1 and CDR2 (germline): MNHEY, SMNVEV (reference sequence). J was trimmed by 0 bases and V by 6 bases; bases with no gene match: 5. The length of the CDR3 is 14 residues. CDR3 loop: CASRFREDSYEQYF. In DNA, the CDR3 is TGTGCCAGCAGATTCCGGGAGGACTCCTACGAGCAGTACTTC.

This clonotype showed up many times. The V and J genes are TRBV6-1 and TRBJ2-7; D possibly corresponds to TRBD2 (6 bases). The CDR3 runs 15 residues. The germline CDR1 and CDR2 sequences are MNHNS and SASEGT. The ends were cut back, 7 bases at V and 0 bases at J, with 16 bases in the middle. The chain's CDR3 is CASTSNRGSSYEQYF. The CDR3 DNA reads as TGTGCCAGCACGAGCAATCGGGGGAGCTCCTACGAGCAGTACTTC.

This clonotype has a count of ten or more. The chain carries TRBV5-1 and TRBJ2-2; TRBD2 might be the D (6 bases). V gave up 4 bases and J gave up 6 bases, with 10 bases separating them. The CDR3 consists of 13 residues. Per the germline V gene, CDR1 is SGHRS and CDR2 is YFSETQ. In nucleotides, the CDR3 is TGCGCCAGCAGCAGCAGCGGGTCCGGGGAGCTGTTTTTT. It is translated as CASSSSGSGELFF.

The chain uses TRBV4-3 and TRBJ2-2; D is undetermined. Germline V gene data show CDR1 as LGHNA and CDR2 as YSLEER. This CDR3 spans 15 amino acids. Trimming pared 0 bases from V and 4 bases from J, leaving 9 bases between. CDR3 nucleotide sequence: TGCGCCAGCAGCCAAGAGTGGCCGGTCACCGGGGAGCTGTTTTTT. It specifies CASSQEWPVTGELFF.

The table lists this clonotype with many counts. The chain recombines TRBV12-3 or TRBV12-4 with TRBJ2-1; D remains unclear. Trimming left V 2 bases short and J 5 bases short, with 10 bases between. The CDR3 covers 14 residues. The CDR3 DNA follows: TGTGCCAGCAGTTTATCTAGTATCCACAATGAGCAGTTCTTC. Its translation: CASSLSSIHNEQFF.

This clonotype was observed a few times. This chain uses TRBV7-6 with TRBJ1-1, with 9 bases lining up with TRBD1. This CDR3 spans 15 amino acids. Unmatched junction bases numbered 12, after V lost 5 bases and J lost 8 bases. CDR1 is SGHVS and CDR2 is FNYEAQ in the germline V gene. As DNA, the CDR3 is TGTGCCAGCAGCCTTTTACAGGGGGCGCGGGCGGAAGCTTTCTTT. Its translation: CASSLLQGARAEAFF.

The rearrangement uses TRBV5-4 and TRBJ2-3, with TRBD2 matching 14 bases. CDR3 length: 15 amino acids. The V segment lost 4 bases and the J segment 5 bases; nucleotides outside the gene matches: 3. Germline CDR1 reads SGHNT; CDR2 reads YYREEE (reference sequence). CDR3 in DNA: TGTGCCAGCAGCGGCGGACTAGCGGGGGGAGATACGCAGTATTTT. It specifies CASSGGLAGGDTQYF.

This clonotype was detected only a few times. This chain joins TRBV19 and TRBJ2-2; maybe TRBD2 (7 bases). The CDR3 is 15 amino acids. Trimming pared 6 bases from V and 4 bases from J, leaving 15 bases between. The V gene's germline CDR1 is LNHDA and CDR2 SQIVND (reference sequence). CDR3 region: CASRVGGPTTGELFF. The CDR3 DNA reads TGTGCCAGTAGGGTCGGGGGGCCCACCACCGGGGAGCTGTTTTTT.

This clonotype occurred a few times. The genes are TRBV12-3 or TRBV12-4 and TRBJ1-2; TRBD1 might be the D (5 bases). V was clipped by 8 bases and J by 8 bases, with 15 bases between them. The length of the CDR3 is 12 residues. CDR3 sequence: CASGPAGQGYTF. The CDR3 DNA reads as TGTGCCAGCGGCCCGGCGGGGCAAGGCTACACCTTC.

The chain combines TRBV9 with TRBJ2-7, with D perhaps TRBD1 or TRBD2 (6 bases each). The CDR3 is 14 amino acids. The germline gives CDR1 SGDLS, CDR2 YYNGEE. The ends were cut back, 0 bases at V and 5 bases at J, with 12 bases in the middle. DNA for the CDR3: TGTGCCAGCAGCGTAGATTACGGGGGCCACGAGCAGTACTTC. Encoded protein: CASSVDYGGHEQYF.

This clonotype has at least ten counts. The CDR3: CASSGDRDEQFF. CDR3 DNA: TGTGCCAGCAGTGGAGACAGGGATGAGCAGTTCTTC. This rearrangement joins TRBV2 to TRBJ2-1, with 7 nucleotides matching TRBD1. CDR1 is SNHLY, CDR2 FYNNEI, per germline. V gave up 4 bases and J gave up 8 bases; unmatched junction bases: 2. The CDR3 length is 12 residues.

This clonotype was picked up a small number of times. The genes are TRBV6-2 or TRBV6-3 and TRBJ1-6; D is unclear. The CDR3 totals 17 residues. V lost 8 bases and J 7 bases, leaving 24 bases between the germline ends. Germline lookup yields CDR1 MNHEY and CDR2 SVGEGT. The CDR3 DNA reads TGTGCCAGCGCCCTCATCGGCCGAGGCAGGCGGAATTCACCCCTCCACTTT. Amino acid sequence: CASALIGRGRRNSPLHF.